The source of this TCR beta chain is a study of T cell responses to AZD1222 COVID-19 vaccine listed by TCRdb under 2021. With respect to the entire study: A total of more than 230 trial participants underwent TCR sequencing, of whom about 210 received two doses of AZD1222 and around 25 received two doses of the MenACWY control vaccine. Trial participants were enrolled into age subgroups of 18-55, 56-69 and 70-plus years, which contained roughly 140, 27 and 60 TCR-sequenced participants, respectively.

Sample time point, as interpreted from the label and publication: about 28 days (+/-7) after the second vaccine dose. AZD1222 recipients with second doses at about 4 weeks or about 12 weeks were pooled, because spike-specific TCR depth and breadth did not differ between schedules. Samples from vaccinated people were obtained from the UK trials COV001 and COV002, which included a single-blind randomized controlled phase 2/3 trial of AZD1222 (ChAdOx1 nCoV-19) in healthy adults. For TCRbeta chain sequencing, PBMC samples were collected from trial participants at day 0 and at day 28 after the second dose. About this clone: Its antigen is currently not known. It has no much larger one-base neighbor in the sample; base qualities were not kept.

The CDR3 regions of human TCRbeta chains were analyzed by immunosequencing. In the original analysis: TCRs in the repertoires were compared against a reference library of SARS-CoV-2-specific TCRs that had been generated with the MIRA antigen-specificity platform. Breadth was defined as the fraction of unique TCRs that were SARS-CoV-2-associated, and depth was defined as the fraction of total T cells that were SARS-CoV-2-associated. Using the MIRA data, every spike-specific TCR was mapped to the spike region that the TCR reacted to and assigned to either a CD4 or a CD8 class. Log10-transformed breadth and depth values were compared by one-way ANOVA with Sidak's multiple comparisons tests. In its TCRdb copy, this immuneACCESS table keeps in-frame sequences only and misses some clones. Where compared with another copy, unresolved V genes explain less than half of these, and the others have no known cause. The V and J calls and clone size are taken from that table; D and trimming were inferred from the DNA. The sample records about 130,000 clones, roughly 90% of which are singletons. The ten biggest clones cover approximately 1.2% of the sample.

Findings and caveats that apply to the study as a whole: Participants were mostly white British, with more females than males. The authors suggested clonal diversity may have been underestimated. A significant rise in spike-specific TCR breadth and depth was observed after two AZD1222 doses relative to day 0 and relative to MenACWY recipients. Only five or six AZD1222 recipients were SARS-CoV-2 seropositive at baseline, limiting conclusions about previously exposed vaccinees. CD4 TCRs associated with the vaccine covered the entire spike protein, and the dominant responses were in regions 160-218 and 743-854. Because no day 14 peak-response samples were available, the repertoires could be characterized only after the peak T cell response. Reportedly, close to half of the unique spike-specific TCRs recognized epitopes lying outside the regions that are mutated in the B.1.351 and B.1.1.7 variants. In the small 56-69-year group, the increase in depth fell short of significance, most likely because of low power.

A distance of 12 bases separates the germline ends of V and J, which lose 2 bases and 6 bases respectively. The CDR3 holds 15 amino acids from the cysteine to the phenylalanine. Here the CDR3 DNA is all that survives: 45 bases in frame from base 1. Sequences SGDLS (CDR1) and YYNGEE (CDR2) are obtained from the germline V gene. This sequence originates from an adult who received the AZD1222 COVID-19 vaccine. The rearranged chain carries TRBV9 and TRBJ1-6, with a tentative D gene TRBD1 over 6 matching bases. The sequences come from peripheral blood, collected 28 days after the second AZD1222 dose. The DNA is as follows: TGTGCCAGCAGCGTGCAACAGGGAATTAATTCACCCCTCCACTTT. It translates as CASSVQQGINSPLHF. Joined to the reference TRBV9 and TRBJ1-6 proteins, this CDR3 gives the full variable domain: DSGVTQTPKHLITATGQRVTLRCSPRSGDLSVYWYQQSLDQGLQFLIQYYNGEERAKGNILERFSAQQFPDLHSELNLSSLELGDSALYFCASSVQQGINSPLHFGNGTRLTVT.